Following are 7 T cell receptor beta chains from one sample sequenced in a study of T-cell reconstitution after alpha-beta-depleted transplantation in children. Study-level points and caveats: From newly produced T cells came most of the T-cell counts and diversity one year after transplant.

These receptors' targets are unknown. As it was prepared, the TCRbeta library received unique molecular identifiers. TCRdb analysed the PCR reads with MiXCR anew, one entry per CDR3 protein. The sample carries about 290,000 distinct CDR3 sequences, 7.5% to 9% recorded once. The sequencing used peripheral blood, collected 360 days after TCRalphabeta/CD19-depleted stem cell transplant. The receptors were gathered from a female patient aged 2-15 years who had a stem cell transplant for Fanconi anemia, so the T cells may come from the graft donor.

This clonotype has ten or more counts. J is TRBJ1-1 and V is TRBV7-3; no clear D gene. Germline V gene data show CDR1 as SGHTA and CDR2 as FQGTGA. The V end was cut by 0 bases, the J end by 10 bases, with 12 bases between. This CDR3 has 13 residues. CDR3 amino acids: CASSLTMGSRAFF. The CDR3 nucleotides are TGTGCCAGCAGCTTAACGATGGGGTCTCGAGCTTTCTTT.

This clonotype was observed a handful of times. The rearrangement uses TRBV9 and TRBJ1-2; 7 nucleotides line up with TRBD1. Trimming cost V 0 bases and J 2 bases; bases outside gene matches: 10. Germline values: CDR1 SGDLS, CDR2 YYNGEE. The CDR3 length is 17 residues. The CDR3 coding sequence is TGTGCCAGCAGCGTAGATCCTGGGACAGATCCAAACTATGGCTACACCTTC. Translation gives CASSVDPGTDPNYGYTF.

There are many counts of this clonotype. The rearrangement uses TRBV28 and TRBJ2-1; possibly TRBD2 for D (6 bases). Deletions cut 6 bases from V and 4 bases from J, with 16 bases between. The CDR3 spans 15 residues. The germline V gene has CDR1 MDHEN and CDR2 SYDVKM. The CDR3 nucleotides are TGTGCCAGCAGCTTCGGGGGTGGGGGTTACAATGAGCAGTTCTTC. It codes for CASSFGGGGYNEQFF.

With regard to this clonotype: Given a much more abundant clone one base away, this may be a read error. The CDR3 is CASSLAATTTDTQFF. The CDR3 nucleotides read TGTGCCAGCAGTTTAGCGGCAACTACCACAGATACGCAGTTTTTT. The rearrangement joins TRBV27 to TRBJ2-3, with D unclear. In germline, CDR1 is MNHEY, CDR2 SMNVEV (reference sequence). CDR3 size: 15 residues.

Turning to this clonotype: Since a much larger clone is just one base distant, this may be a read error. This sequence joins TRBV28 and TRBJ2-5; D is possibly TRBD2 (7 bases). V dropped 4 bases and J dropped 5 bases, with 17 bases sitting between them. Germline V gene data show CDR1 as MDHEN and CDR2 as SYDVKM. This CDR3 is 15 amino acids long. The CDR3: CASSWGGTGRETQYF. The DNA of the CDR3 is TGTGCCAGCAGTTGGGGGGGCACCGGGCGGGAGACCCAGTACTTC.

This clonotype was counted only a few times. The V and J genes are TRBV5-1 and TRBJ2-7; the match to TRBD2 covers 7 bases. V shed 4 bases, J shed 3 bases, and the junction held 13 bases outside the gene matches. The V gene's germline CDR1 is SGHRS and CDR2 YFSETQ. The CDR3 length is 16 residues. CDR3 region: CASSPSPSGSYYEQYF. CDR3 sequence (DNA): TGCGCCAGCAGCCCCAGCCCTAGCGGTTCTTACTACGAGCAGTACTTC.

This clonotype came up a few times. Here the CDR3 reads CASSVEGTGNTGELFF. As DNA, the CDR3 is TGTGCCAGCAGTGTTGAAGGGACAGGGAACACCGGGGAGCTGTTTTTT. The chain employs TRBV2 and TRBJ2-2, with 8 bases lining up with TRBD1. Unmatched junction bases numbered 5, after V lost 4 bases and J lost 1 base. This CDR3 is built from 16 residues. CDR1 is SNHLY and CDR2 is FYNNEI in the germline V gene.